The table lists the clone carrying this TCR beta chain with many counts. CDR1 SEHNR and CDR2 FQNEAQ come from the germline V gene (reference sequence). Trimming shortened V by 8 bases and J by 0 bases, and 8 bases separated the two germline ends. This CDR3 region has 12 residues. Via MiXCR, TCRdb re-called the PCR reads, giving one row per CDR3 protein. The sample records over 600,000 distinct CDR3 sequences, around 20% being singletons. The source of the sample is a study of molecular identifiers for immune sequencing clone quantification. This chain connects TRBV7-9 to TRBJ2-7; D not resolved. Sequencing was carried out using naive CD8+ T cells from blood, with Jurkat cell RNA spiked in. Subset specified: FACS-sorted CD8+CD4-CCR7+CD45RA+ naive T cells. The receptor was isolated from a human donor in good health. Some libraries in this study had Jurkat cell RNA spiked in. The DNA of the CDR3 is TGTGCCAGCGAGGCACACTCCTACGAGCAGTACTTC. It specifies CASEAHSYEQYF. The full variable domain, rest sourced from reference TRBV7-9 and TRBJ2-7, is DTGVSQNPRHKITKRGQNVTFRCDPISEHNRLYWYRQTLGQGPEFLTYFQNEAQLEKSRLLSDRFSAERPKGSFSTLEIQRTEQGDSAMYLCASEAHSYEQYFGPGTRLTVT.